The 25 T cell receptor beta chains below all came from one sample that was sequenced in a study of sequential checkpoint blockade in melanoma. TCRdb's table, derived via immunoSEQ multiplex PCR, lists solely in-frame clones and lacks some. The sample lists approximately 37,000 clones; roughly a third were seen once. The treatment here: randomized to nivolumab then ipilimumab (arm A) or the reverse (arm B). The specimen comprised tumor tissue (inferred from file names), sampled from a patient given nivolumab and ipilimumab in sequence. All receptors derive from a human donor with melanoma.

The chain recombines TRBV16 with TRBJ2-5, with D perhaps TRBD1 (6 bases). The germline gives CDR1 KGHSY, CDR2 FQNENV. Trimming removed 1 base at V and 2 bases at J, with 11 bases between. CDR3 length: 15 amino acids. This CDR3 is CASSQFPGVQETQYF. DNA for the CDR3: TGTGCCAGCAGCCAATTTCCAGGGGTACAAGAGACCCAGTACTTC.

This clone appeared a single time. This sequence joins TRBV19 and TRBJ1-5, with TRBD1 identical over 10 bases. Germline-derived CDR1 and CDR2 are LNHDA and SQIVND (reference sequence). Trimming cost V 6 bases and J 5 bases; bases outside gene matches: 10. This CDR3 region has 16 residues. CDR3 amino acids: CASRVSWDRGDQPQHF. The CDR3 DNA follows: TGTGCCAGTAGAGTTTCATGGGACAGGGGAGATCAGCCCCAGCATTTT.

The chain employs TRBV19 and TRBJ2-5, with 7 nucleotides matching TRBD2. This CDR3 comprises 15 residues. J gave up 3 bases and V 4 bases, and 8 bases lay outside the gene matches. CDR1 is LNHDA, CDR2 SQIVND, per germline (reference sequence). This CDR3 reads CASSTRGRAEETQYF. The CDR3 region has the DNA TGTGCCAGTAGTACCCGTGGGAGGGCCGAAGAGACCCAGTACTTC.

This clone was recorded a few times. One junction end disagrees with the germline gene, perhaps due to a read error. The chain links TRBV6-1 to TRBJ1-4; D is ambiguous. This CDR3 spans 13 amino acids. Germline CDR1 MNHNS, CDR2 SASEGT. The CDR3 here is CAISEESREKLFF. The CDR3 coding sequence is TGTGCCATCAGTGAAGAGTCCCGGGAAAAACTGTTTTTT.

The gene calls are TRBV30 and TRBJ2-3, with TRBD1 matching 8 bases. CDR1 GTSNPN and CDR2 SVGIG come from the germline V gene (reference sequence). This CDR3 is 14 amino acids long. V lost 3 bases to trimming and J lost 4 bases; unmatched junction nucleotides: 6. The CDR3 DNA is TGTGCCTGGAGCGCCGGGACAGGCTCAGATACGCAGTATTTT. Amino acids: CAWSAGTGSDTQYF.

This clone has just a few counts. The gene calls are TRBV15 and TRBJ2-5, with a possible D match to TRBD1 (5 bases). Trimming took 1 base from V and 0 from J, leaving 6 bases between them. CDR3 length: 14 residues. From germline, CDR1 is LNHNV and CDR2 YYDKDF (reference sequence). This CDR3 reads CATSRAGYQETQYF. Written as DNA, the CDR3 is TGTGCCACCAGCAGAGCAGGGTACCAAGAGACCCAGTACTTC.

The chain combines TRBV10-3 with TRBJ2-3; 13 bases map to TRBD2. The germline V gene encodes CDR1 ENHRY and CDR2 SYGVKD. The CDR3 has 16 amino acids. The junction had 5 bases not matched to a gene; V was cut back by 2 bases and J by 6 bases. CDR3 sequence reads: CAISEGLAGAVDTQYF. The CDR3 bases are TGTGCCATCAGTGAGGGACTAGCGGGAGCGGTGGATACGCAGTATTTT.

This clone was detected once. The chain couples TRBV5-1 to TRBJ2-1; possibly TRBD1 for D (7 bases). The length of the CDR3 is 15 residues. V lost 3 bases and J 3 bases, leaving 13 bases between the germline ends. In germline, CDR1 is SGHRS, CDR2 YFSETQ. The DNA for the CDR3 is TGCGCCAGCAGCTCTGGGACAGCGGGCTACAATGAGCAGTTCTTC. It specifies CASSSGTAGYNEQFF. The full variable domain, with the rest looked up from reference TRBV5-1 and TRBJ2-1, is KAGVTQTPRYLIKTRGQQVTLSCSPISGHRSVSWYQQTPGQGLQFLFEYFSETQRNKGNFPGRFSGRQFSNSRSEMNVSTLELGDSALYLCASSSGTAGYNEQFFGPGTRLTVL.

This clone was seen a handful of times. This rearrangement joins TRBV29-1 to TRBJ1-3; a possible D gene is TRBD1 (6 bases). This CDR3 is 13 amino acids long. Germline CDR1 is SQVTM and CDR2 is ANQGSEA. V gave up 4 bases and J gave up 3 bases, with 10 bases separating them. CDR3 nucleotides: TGCAGCGTTGGTACAGGGAATGGAAACACCATATATTTT. Its translation: CSVGTGNGNTIYF.

CDR3 DNA sequence: TGCGCCAGCAGCCCGGGACAGGGAGGGCGAGAGCAGTACTTC. This translates into CASSPGQGGREQYF. The V call is TRBV5-1, the J call TRBJ2-7, with 9 bases identical to TRBD1. CDR1 and CDR2 (germline): SGHRS, YFSETQ. The junction had 9 bases not matched to a gene; V was cut back by 4 bases and J by 7 bases. The CDR3 runs to 14 residues.

In its sample, this clone was seen many times. This chain joins TRBV4-1 and TRBJ2-1, with 14 bases lining up with TRBD2. Germline lookup yields CDR1 MGHRA and CDR2 YSYEKL. With 4 bases clipped from V and 4 bases from J, the junction kept 3 bases outside the gene matches. The CDR3 has 16 amino acids. This chain's CDR3 is CASSRGLAGVYNEQFF. The DNA of the CDR3 is TGCGCCAGCAGCCGGGGACTAGCGGGGGTATACAATGAGCAGTTCTTC.

This clone has just a few counts. This chain joins TRBV11-3 and TRBJ2-2; 8 nucleotides align to TRBD2. The CDR3 contains 15 residues. V shed 1 base and J 4 bases; nucleotides not matched to a gene: 2. Germline lookup yields CDR1 SGHNT and CDR2 YENEEA. The CDR3 DNA reads as TGTGCCAGCAGCTTAGGACTAGCGAGCACCGGGGAGCTGTTTTTT. Protein product: CASSLGLASTGELFF.

A few counts support this clone. The chain joins TRBV7-1 to TRBJ2-1; D is ambiguous. TRBV7-1 is treated as an ORF (open reading frame) with a function not yet certain. Trimming removed 3 bases at V and 9 bases at J, with 12 bases between. The CDR3 contains 13 residues. The CDR3 loop reads CASSSDPTGEQFF. The CDR3 DNA follows: TGTGCCAGCAGCTCCGACCCGACCGGTGAGCAGTTCTTC.

This clone was recorded many times. The genes are TRBV7-1 and TRBJ2-5, with 15 bases aligning to TRBD2. TRBV7-1 is classed as an ORF, of uncertain function. V was clipped by 5 bases and J by 5 bases; unmatched bases: 9. The CDR3 contains 17 residues. In DNA, the CDR3 is TGTGCCAGCAGCCCCCCGGGACTAGCGGGGGGACGGGAGACCCAGTACTTC. The encoded protein is CASSPPGLAGGRETQYF.

The CDR3 protein is CASSLFPRTSGRTDTQYF. The CDR3 DNA reads TGTGCCAGCAGCCTGTTCCCTCGGACTAGCGGGAGAACAGATACGCAGTATTTT. The chain uses TRBV11-3 and TRBJ2-3; 13 positions agree with TRBD2. Germline CDR1 SGHNT, CDR2 YENEEA. Trimming cost V 5 bases and J 3 bases; bases outside gene matches: 11. The CDR3 sequence is 18 residues long.

In this sample, this clone turned up a few times. V usage is TRBV6-8 and J usage is TRBJ1-2, with 8 bases lining up with TRBD1. The V segment lost 6 bases and the J segment 5 bases; nucleotides outside the gene matches: 11. Looked up from germline, CDR1 is MNHGY and CDR2 is SAAAGT. The CDR3 runs to 15 residues. CDR3 DNA: TGTGCCAGCAGACCAAGTGGACAGGGAAGGTATGGCTACACCTTC. Its protein product is CASRPSGQGRYGYTF.

The chain links TRBV5-1 to TRBJ1-1; 8 nucleotides align to TRBD1. This CDR3 has 16 amino acids. The junction had 9 bases not matched to a gene; V was cut back by 4 bases and J by 1 base. Germline CDR1 and CDR2: SGHRS and YFSETQ. The CDR3 nucleotides are TGCGCCAGCAGCAAGGGACAGGCCTCCTGGAACACTGAAGCTTTCTTT. It specifies CASSKGQASWNTEAFF.

The V and J genes are TRBV18 and TRBJ2-3; D is ambiguous. V lost 0 bases and J 4 bases, leaving 8 bases between the germline ends. Germline V gene lookup returns CDR1 KGHSH and CDR2 LQKENI. The CDR3 spans 14 residues. The CDR3 nucleotides read TGTGCCAGCTCACCACCAAGGTTCCCAGATACGCAGTATTTT. Translation gives CASSPPRFPDTQYF.

This chain uses TRBV18 with TRBJ2-3; TRBD2 matches at 12 bases. CDR1 KGHSH and CDR2 LQKENI come from the germline V gene. J was trimmed by 6 bases and V by 6 bases; bases with no gene match: 4. This CDR3 contains 14 residues. CDR3 nucleotides: TGTGCCAGCTCCGGACTAGCGGGACGGGATACGCAGTATTTT. It translates to CASSGLAGRDTQYF. The variable domain in full, completed from reference TRBV18 and TRBJ2-3, reads NAGVMQNPRHLVRRRGQEARLRCSPMKGHSHVYWYRQLPEEGLKFMVYLQKENIIDESGMPKERFSAEFPKEGPSILRIQQVVRGDSAAYFCASSGLAGRDTQYFGPGTRLTVL.

This chain joins TRBV10-2 and TRBJ1-6; unclear D gene. V was shortened by 6 bases and J by 8 bases, with 14 bases between the two germline ends. The germline V gene encodes CDR1 WSHSY and CDR2 SAAADI. This CDR3 is built from 14 residues. CDR3 coding DNA: TGCGCCAGCAGCTCCCCCGTGATGCATTCACCCCTCCACTTT. Translating gives CASSSPVMHSPLHF.

This clone came up a few times. The V and J genes are TRBV19 and TRBJ1-3; D ambiguous. The V gene lost 3 bases and the J gene lost 4 bases, with 10 bases spanning the gap. From germline, CDR1 is LNHDA and CDR2 SQIVND (reference sequence). This CDR3 has 14 residues. This CDR3 reads CASSIGGEGNTIYF. The CDR3 DNA reads as TGTGCCAGTAGTATTGGTGGAGAGGGAAACACCATATATTTT.

This rearrangement joins TRBV18 to TRBJ1-1; D is undetermined. Germline loops: CDR1 KGHSH, CDR2 LQKENI. V was cut by 4 bases and J by 3 bases, with 12 bases left in between. The CDR3 runs 14 residues. The CDR3 bases are TGTGCCAGCTCACAAAGGATTTGGGACACTGAAGCTTTCTTT. Translation: CASSQRIWDTEAFF.

The V and J genes are TRBV10-2 and TRBJ1-4; D may be TRBD1 (5 bases). V was shortened by 5 bases and J by 0 bases, with 22 bases between the two germline ends. The CDR3 is made up of 19 amino acids. The V gene's germline CDR1 is WSHSY and CDR2 SAAADI. The CDR3 spells CASSLAGSRGLATNEKLFF. CDR3 in DNA: TGCGCCAGCAGTCTCGCAGGGTCAAGGGGACTCGCAACTAATGAAAAACTGTTTTTT.

The chain combines TRBV6-8 with TRBJ1-1; 8 nucleotides match TRBD1. Germline CDR1 MNHGY, CDR2 SAAAGT. V shed 5 bases and J 4 bases; nucleotides not matched to a gene: 6. The CDR3 is made up of 14 amino acids. CDR3 coding DNA: TGTGCCAGCAGTACAGGGGGGGCTGGCACTGAAGCTTTCTTT. This codes for CASSTGGAGTEAFF.

The table lists this clone with a few counts. The V gene is TRBV11-3, the J gene TRBJ2-7, with a possible D match to TRBD2 (6 bases). The V and J ends lost 5 bases and 3 bases respectively, with 14 bases between them. Germline CDR1 SGHNT, CDR2 YENEEA. CDR3 size: 14 residues. CDR3 sequence (DNA): TGTGCCAGCAGCCTCCGCGGGGACGGCTACGAGCAGTACTTC. Protein product: CASSLRGDGYEQYF.